This TCR beta chain was captured in a study of tumor-infiltrating lymphocytes in primary liver carcinoma. The wider study: Read depth, roughly 3.5 to 7.13 million productive TCRbeta reads, did not differ significantly between tissues.

The researchers obtained blood RNA from unsorted whole blood and also extracted germline DNA. Those patients suffered from chronic HBV infection and were treatment-naive. Roughly 4.4 milliliters of peripheral blood were gathered ahead of the operation. Study-level results: A significantly higher top-250-clone fraction was recorded for tumors than for blood (p = 0.039).

Of note for this clonotype: Its target is unknown. A much larger clone is a single base away; this may be a read error.

A primer in the constant region served to generate TCR beta cDNA from 500 ng of total RNA. Three rounds of nested multiplex PCR with slightly modified ARM-PCR produced TCR beta libraries. Amplification in the first two PCR rounds was performed using TRBV1-TRBV30 forward primers and a C-beta reverse primer for approximately 10 cycles each. TCRdb re-analysed the multiplex PCR reads in MiXCR, keeping a single row per CDR3 protein. The sample contains 330,000 or so distinct CDR3 sequences, roughly two thirds of which appear only once. The CDR3 is 15 amino acids. Trimming at V came to 6 bases and at J to 0 bases, leaving 7 bases not matched to a gene.

The chain recombines TRBV12-3 or TRBV12-4 with TRBJ1-2, with 7 bases identical to TRBD1. The clonotype comes from a man aged 40-50 years with primary liver carcinoma and hepatitis B virus infection. Sample: peripheral blood. The CDR3 region is CASRRRTGTNYGYTF. DNA for the CDR3: TGTGCCAGCAGACGGCGGACAGGCACTAACTATGGCTACACCTTC.